This T cell receptor beta chain was captured in a study of molecular identifiers for immune sequencing clone quantification. Via MiXCR, TCRdb re-called the PCR reads, giving one row per CDR3 protein. Among about 98,000 distinct CDR3 sequences listed, about 32% were seen once. The CDR3 covers 10 residues. The V gene's germline CDR1 is SQVTM and CDR2 ANQGSEA. Trimming left V 4 bases short and J 5 bases short, with 5 bases between. The specimen was naive CD8+ T cells from blood, with Jurkat cell RNA spiked in. Subset given: FACS-sorted CD8+CD4-CCR7+CD45RA+ naive T cells. The sequence was obtained from a human donor in good health. Some libraries in this study had Jurkat cell RNA spiked in. The chain joins TRBV29-1 to TRBJ2-5; D not resolved. In DNA form, the CDR3 reads TGCAGCGTTGTTGTGGAGACCCAGTACTTC. Its translation is CSVVVETQYF.